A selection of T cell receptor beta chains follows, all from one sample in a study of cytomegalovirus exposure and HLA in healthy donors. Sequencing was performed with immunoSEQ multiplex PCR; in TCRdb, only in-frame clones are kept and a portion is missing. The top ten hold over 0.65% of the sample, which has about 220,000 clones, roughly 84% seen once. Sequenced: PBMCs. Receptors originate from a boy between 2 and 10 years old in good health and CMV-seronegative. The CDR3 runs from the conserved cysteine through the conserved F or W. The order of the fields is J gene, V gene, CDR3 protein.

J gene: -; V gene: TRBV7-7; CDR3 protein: CASSPSGVGNEQYF
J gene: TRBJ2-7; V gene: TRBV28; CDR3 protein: CASSAGTAYEQYF
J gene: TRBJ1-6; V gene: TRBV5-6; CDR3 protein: CASSLPGWNSPLHF
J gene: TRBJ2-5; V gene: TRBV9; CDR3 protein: CASTPGGELQETQYF
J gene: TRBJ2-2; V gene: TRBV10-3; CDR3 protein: CAIRDSLTGELFF
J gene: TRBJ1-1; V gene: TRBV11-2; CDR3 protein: CASSTDRGSTEAFF
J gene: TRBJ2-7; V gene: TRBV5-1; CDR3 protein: CASSLAGFLQYF
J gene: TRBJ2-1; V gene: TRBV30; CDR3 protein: CAWTGLASYNEQFF
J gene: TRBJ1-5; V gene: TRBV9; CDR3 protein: CASSVGEGHQPQHF
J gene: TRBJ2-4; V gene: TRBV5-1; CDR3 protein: CASSLPGEDIQYF
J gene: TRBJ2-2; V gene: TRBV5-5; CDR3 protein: CASTPRGNTGELFF
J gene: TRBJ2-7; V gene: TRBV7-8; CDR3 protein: CASSPLALGQGYYEQYF
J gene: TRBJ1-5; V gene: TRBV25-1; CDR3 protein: CASSQQGYGEPQHF
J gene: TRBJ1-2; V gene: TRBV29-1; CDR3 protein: CSVEGGGESYGYTF
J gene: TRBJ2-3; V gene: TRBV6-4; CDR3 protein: CASSKTGSTDTQYF
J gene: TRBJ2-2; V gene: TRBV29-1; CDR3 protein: CSVEVPGSGELFF
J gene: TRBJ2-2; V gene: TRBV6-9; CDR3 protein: CASSIQGDTGELFF
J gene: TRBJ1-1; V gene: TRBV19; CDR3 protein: CASSAGGGSRKAFF
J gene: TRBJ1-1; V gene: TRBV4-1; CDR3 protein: CASSHPTTGKAFF
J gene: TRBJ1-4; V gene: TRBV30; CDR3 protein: CAWSVGGRVEKLFF
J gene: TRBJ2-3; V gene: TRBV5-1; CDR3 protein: CASRGDSGGPDTQYF
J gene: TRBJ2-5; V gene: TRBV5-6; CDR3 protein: CASSWGGQGAQYF
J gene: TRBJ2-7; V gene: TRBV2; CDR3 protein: CASRYTRDTYEQYF
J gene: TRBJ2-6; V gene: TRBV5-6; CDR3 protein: CASSLAAVSGANVLTF
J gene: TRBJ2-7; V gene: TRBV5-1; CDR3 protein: CASSLDRGYQNEQYF
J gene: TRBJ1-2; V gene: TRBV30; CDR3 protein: CAWSVSDYGYTF
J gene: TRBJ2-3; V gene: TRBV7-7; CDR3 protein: CASSRYGDTRTDTQYF
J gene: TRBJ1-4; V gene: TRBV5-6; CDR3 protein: CASSWDRGGEKLFF
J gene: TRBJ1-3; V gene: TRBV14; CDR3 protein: CASSQVVGNTIYF
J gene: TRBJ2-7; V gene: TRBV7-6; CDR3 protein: CASSHGSLYEQYF
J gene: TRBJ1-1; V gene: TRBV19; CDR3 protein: CASRTTQGPENTEAFF
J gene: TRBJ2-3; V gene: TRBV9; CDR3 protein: CASSASTGISTDTQYF
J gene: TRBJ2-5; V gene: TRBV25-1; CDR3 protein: CASSPPSSPGYF
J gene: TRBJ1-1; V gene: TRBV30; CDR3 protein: CAWSLGTLPEAFF
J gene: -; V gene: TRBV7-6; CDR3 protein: CASSLRTGDSYEQYF
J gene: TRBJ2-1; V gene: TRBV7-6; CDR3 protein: CASSPTWGGGNEQFF
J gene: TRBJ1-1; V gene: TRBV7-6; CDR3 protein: CASSLAGQGASEAFF
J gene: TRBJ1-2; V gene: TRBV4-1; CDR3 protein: CASSPTGTAYGYTF
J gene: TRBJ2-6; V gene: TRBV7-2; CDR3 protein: CASTYDLTF
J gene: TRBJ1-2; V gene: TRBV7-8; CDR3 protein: CASSSTGVLPYGYTF
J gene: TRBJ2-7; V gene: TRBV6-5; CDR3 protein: CASSYSSGRAYEQYF
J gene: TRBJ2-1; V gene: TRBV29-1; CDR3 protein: CSVDLRVVWASGIQYNEQFF